These 3 T cell receptor beta chains were sequenced from one sample in a study of blood T cell repertoires in COVID-19. TCRdb's copy holds only in-frame clones and misses some; the assay was immunoSEQ multiplex PCR. The table lists about 190,000 clones, approximately 78% of them singletons, with 17% in the top ten. Sequences were obtained from PBMCs or T cells enriched from blood (not recorded which). The receptors derive from a woman between 45 and 65 years old who had recovered from COVID-19.

The chain carries TRBV3-1 (or the pseudogene TRBV3-2) and TRBJ1-1; a weak D match, TRBD1 (5 bases). The CDR3 is 16 residues long. Germline-derived CDR1 and CDR2 are LGHDT and YNNKEL (reference sequence). Trimming removed 0 bases from V and 1 base from J, with 12 bases in between. This CDR3 is CASSQDGTFTNTEAFF. The CDR3, as DNA: TGTGCCAGCAGCCAAGATGGGACTTTTACGAACACTGAAGCTTTCTTT.

The chain has TRBV2 and TRBJ2-3; 11 positions match TRBD2. This CDR3 has 20 amino acids. Germline V gene sequence: CDR1 SNHLY, CDR2 FYNNEI. V lost 6 bases, J lost 3 bases, and 20 bases stayed unmatched. The CDR3 loop reads CASSGTTSGKGLFRTDTQYF. In DNA, the CDR3 is TGTGCCAGCAGCGGTACGACTAGCGGGAAAGGGTTATTTAGGACAGATACGCAGTATTTT.

The chain uses TRBV12-3 or TRBV12-4 and TRBJ1-1; D not certain. Trimming stripped 6 bases from V and 10 bases from J, with 12 bases between. This CDR3 comprises 11 residues. CDR3: CASRRLVRAFF. The CDR3, as DNA: TGTGCCAGCAGACGACTCGTGAGAGCTTTCTTT.